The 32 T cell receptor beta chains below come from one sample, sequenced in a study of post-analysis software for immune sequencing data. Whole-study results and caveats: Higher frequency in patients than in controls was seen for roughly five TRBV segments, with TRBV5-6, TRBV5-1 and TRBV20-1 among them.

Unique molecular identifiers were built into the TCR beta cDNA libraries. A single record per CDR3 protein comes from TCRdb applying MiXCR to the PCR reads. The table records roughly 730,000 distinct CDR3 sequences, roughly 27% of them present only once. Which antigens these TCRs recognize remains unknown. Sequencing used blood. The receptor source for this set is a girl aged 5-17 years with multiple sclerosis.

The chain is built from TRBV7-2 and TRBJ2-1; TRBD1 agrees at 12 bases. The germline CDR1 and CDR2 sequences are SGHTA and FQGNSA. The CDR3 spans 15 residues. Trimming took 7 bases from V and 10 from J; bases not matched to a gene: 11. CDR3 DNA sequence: TGTGCCAGCACCCTTTATGGGACAGGGGGCCTCGAGCAGTTCTTC. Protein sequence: CASTLYGTGGLEQFF.

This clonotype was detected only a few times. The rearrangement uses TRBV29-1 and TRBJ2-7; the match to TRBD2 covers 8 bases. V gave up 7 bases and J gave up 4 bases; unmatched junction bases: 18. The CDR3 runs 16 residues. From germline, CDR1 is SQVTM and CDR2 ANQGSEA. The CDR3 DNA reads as TGCAGCGCCGGAAGGTGGCCTACGGGAGGGTTATACGAGCAGTACTTC. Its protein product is CSAGRWPTGGLYEQYF.

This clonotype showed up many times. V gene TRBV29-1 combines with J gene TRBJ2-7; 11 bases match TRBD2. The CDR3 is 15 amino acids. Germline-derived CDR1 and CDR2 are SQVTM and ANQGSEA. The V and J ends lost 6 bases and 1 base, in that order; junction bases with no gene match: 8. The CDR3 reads CSVAHSGGGSYEQYF. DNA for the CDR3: TGCAGCGTGGCCCATAGCGGGGGGGGGTCCTACGAGCAGTACTTC.

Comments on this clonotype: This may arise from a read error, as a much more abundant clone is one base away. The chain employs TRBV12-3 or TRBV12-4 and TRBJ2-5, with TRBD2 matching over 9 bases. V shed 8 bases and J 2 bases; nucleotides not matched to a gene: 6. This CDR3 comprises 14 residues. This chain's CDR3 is CASCLSGGQETQYF. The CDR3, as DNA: TGTGCCAGCTGCTTAAGCGGGGGGCAAGAGACCCAGTACTTC.

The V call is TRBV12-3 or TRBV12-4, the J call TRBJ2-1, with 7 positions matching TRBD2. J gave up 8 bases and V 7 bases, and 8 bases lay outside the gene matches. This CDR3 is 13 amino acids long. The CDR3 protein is CASMAGVVHEQFF. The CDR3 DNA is TGTGCCAGCATGGCGGGAGTTGTGCATGAGCAGTTCTTC.

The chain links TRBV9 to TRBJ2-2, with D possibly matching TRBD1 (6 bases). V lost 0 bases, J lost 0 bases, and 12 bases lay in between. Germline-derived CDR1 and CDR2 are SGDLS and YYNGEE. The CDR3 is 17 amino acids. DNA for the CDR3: TGTGCCAGCAGCGTAGCATCGGGGACAACGAACACCGGGGAGCTGTTTTTT. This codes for CASSVASGTTNTGELFF. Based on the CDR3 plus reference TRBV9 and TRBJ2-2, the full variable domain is DSGVTQTPKHLITATGQRVTLRCSPRSGDLSVYWYQQSLDQGLQFLIQYYNGEERAKGNILERFSAQQFPDLHSELNLSSLELGDSALYFCASSVASGTTNTGELFFGEGSRLTVL.

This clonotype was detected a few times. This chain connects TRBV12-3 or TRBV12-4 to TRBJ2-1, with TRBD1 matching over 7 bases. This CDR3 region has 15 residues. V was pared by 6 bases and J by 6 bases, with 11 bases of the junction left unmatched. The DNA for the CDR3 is TGTGCCAGCAGACGTACGTCGGGACAGATCAATGAGCAGTTCTTC. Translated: CASRRTSGQINEQFF.

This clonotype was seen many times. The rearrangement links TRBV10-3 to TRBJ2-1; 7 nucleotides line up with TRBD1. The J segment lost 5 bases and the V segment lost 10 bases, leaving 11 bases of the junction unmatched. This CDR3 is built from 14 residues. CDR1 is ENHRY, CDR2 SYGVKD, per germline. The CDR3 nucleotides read TGTGCCACCATGGGGACAGAGACCGACAATGAGCAGTTCTTC. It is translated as CATMGTETDNEQFF.

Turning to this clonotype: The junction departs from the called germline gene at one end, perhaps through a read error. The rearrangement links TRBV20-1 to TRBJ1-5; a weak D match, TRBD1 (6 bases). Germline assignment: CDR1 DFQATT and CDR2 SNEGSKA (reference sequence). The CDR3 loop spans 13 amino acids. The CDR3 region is CSTRGGTNQPQHF. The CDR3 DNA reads TGCAGTACTAGAGGGGGGACCAATCAGCCCCAGCATTTT.

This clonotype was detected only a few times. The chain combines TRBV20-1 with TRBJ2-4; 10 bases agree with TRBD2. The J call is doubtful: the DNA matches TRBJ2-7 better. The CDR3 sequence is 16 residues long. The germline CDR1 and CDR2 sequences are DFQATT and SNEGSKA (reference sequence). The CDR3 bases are TGCAGTGCTAGAGACCTTGGACTAGCGGCCTCCTACGAGCAGTACTTC. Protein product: CSARDLGLAASYEQYF.

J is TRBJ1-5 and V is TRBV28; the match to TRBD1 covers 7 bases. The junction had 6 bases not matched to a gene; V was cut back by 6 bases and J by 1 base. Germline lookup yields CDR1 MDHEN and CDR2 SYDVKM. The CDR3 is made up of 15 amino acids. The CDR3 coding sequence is TGTGCCAGCAGGATACAGGGGTGGAGCAATCAGCCCCAGCATTTT. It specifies CASRIQGWSNQPQHF.

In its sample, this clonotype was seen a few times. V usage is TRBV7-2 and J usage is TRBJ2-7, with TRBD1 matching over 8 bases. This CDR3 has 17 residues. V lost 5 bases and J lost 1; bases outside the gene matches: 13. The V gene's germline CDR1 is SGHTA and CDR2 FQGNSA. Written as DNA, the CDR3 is TGTGCCAGCAGCCACGGCAGGGGGCGCTTGGGGTCCTACGAGCAGTACTTC. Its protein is CASSHGRGRLGSYEQYF.

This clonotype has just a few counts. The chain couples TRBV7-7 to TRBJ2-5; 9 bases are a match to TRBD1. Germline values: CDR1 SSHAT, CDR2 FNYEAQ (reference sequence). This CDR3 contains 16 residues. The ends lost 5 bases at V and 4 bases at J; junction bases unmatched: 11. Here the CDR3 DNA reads TGTGCCAGCAGCCCTCAACGGACAGGGGCGGGAGAGACCCAGTACTTC. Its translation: CASSPQRTGAGETQYF.

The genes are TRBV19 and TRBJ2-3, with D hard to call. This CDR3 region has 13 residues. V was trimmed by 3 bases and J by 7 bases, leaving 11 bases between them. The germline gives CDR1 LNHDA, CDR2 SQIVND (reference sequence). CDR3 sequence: CASSIATDYTQYF. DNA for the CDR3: TGTGCCAGTAGTATCGCCACTGACTATACGCAGTATTTT.

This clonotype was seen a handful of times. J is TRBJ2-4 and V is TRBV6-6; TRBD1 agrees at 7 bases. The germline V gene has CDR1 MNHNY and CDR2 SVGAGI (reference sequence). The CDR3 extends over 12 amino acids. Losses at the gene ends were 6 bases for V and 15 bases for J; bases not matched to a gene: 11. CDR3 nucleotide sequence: TGTGCCAGCAGCCTGGACAGGATAACGCCGTACTTC. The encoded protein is CASSLDRITPYF.

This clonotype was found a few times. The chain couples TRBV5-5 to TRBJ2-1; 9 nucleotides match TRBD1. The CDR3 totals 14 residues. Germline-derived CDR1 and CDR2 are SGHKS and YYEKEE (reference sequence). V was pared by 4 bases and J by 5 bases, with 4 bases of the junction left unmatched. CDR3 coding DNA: TGTGCCAGCAGCCCCCGGACAGGGGACAATGAGCAGTTCTTC. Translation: CASSPRTGDNEQFF.

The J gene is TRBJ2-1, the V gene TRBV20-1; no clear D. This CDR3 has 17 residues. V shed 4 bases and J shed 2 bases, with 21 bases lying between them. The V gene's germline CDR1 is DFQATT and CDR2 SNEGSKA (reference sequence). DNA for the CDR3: TGCAGTGCTATCCCCCCCTATAGAACCTCCCCCTACAATGAGCAGTTCTTC. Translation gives CSAIPPYRTSPYNEQFF.

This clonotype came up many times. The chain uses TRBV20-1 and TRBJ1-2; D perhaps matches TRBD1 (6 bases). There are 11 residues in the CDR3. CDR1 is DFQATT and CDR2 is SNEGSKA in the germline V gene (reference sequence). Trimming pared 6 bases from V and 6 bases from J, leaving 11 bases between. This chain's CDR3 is CSARSGDGYTF. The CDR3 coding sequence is TGCAGTGCGCGCTCAGGGGATGGCTACACCTTC.

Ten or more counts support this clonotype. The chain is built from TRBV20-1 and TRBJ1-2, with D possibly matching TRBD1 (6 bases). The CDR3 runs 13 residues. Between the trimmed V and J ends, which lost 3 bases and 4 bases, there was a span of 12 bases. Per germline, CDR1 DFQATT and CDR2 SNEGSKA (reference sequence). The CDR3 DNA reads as TGCAGTGCTAGCCCCAGGGGTGGCTATGGCTACACCTTC. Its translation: CSASPRGGYGYTF.

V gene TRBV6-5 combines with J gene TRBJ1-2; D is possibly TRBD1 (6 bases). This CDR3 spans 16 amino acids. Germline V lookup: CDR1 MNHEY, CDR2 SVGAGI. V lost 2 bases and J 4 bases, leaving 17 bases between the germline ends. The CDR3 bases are TGTGCCAGCAGTTACCGGAGCCATACAGGGCCCTATGGCTACACCTTC. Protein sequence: CASSYRSHTGPYGYTF.

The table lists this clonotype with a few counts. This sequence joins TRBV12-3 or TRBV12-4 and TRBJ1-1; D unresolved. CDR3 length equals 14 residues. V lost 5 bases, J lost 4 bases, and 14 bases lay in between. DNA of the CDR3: TGTGCCAGCAGTCGCCCGGGGAGGAGCACTGAAGCTTTCTTT. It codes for CASSRPGRSTEAFF.

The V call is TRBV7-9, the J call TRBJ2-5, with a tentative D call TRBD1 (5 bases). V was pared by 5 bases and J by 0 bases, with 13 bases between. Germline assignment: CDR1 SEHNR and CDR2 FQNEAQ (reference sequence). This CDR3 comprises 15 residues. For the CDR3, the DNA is TGTGCCAGCAGCGTCAGACAGTCGTACCAAGAGACCCAGTACTTC. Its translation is CASSVRQSYQETQYF. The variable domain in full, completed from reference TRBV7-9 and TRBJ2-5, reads DTGVSQNPRHKITKRGQNVTFRCDPISEHNRLYWYRQTLGQGPEFLTYFQNEAQLEKSRLLSDRFSAERPKGSFSTLEIQRTEQGDSAMYLCASSVRQSYQETQYFGPGTRLLVL.

CDR3 nucleotides: TGTGCCAGCAGTCTCACCTGGACAGGGTATCAGCCCCAGCATTTT. It is translated as CASSLTWTGYQPQHF. The chain is built from TRBV27 and TRBJ1-5; 8 bases line up with TRBD1. V dropped 5 bases and J dropped 5; count of bases not matched to a gene: 8. The germline CDR1 and CDR2 sequences are MNHEY and SMNVEV (reference sequence). The CDR3 has 15 amino acids.

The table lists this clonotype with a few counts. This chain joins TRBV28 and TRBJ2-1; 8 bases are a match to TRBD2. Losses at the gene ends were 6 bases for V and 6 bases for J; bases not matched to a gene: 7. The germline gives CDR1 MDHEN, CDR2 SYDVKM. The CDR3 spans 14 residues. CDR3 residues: CASSRPGGGNEQFF. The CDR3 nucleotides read TGTGCCAGCAGCCGGCCCGGGGGGGGCAATGAGCAGTTCTTC.

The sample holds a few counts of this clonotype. CDR3 sequence (DNA): TGTGCCAGCTCACAGACCCAGGGGGGGGTCCACGAGCAGTACTTC. Amino acids: CASSQTQGGVHEQYF. V and J are TRBV18 and TRBJ2-7; D assignment may be TRBD1 or TRBD2 (7 bases each). The germline gives CDR1 KGHSH, CDR2 LQKENI. Trimming cost V 4 bases and J 5 bases, with 18 bases left between them. The length of the CDR3 is 15 residues.

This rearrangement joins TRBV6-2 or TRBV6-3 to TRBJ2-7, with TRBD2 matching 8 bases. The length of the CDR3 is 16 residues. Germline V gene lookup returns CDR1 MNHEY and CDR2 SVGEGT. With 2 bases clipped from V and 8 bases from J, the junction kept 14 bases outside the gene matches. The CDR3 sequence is CASSYVPGGIGSKQYF. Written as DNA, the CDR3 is TGTGCCAGCAGTTACGTCCCGGGAGGGATTGGGTCGAAGCAGTACTTC.

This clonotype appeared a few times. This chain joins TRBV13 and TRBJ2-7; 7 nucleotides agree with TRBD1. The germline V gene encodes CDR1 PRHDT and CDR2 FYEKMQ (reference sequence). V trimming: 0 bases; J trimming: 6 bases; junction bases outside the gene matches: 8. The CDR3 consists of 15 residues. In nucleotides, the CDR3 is TGTGCCAGCAGCTTAGGTGGCCAGGGGGTGGGCGAGCAGTACTTC. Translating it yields CASSLGGQGVGEQYF.

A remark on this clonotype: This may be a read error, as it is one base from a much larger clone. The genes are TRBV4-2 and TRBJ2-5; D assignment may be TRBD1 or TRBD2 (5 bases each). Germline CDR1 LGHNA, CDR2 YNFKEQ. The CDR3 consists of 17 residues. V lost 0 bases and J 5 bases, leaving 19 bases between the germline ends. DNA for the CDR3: TGTGCCAGCAGCCAAGATTCAGAGGGACGGGGTATTGAGACCCAGTACTTC. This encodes CASSQDSEGRGIETQYF.

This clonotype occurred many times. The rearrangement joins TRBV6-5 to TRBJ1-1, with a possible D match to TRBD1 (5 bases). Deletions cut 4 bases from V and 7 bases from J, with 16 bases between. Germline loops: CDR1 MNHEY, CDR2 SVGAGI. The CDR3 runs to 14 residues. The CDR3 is CASSSGIEQYEAFF. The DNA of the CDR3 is TGTGCCAGCAGTTCAGGGATCGAGCAGTATGAAGCTTTCTTT.

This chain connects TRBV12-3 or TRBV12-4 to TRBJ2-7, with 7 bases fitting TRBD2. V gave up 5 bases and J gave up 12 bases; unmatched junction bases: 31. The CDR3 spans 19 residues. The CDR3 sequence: CASSTLWDYQKRWQETRYF. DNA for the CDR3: TGTGCCAGCAGTACCTTGTGGGACTACCAGAAGAGGTGGCAAGAGACCCGGTACTTC.

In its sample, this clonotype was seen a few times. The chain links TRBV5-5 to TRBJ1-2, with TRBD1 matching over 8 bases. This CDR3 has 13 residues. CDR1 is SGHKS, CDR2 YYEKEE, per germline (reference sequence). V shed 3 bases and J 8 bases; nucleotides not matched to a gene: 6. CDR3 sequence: CASSSGTGRGYTF. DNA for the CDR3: TGTGCCAGCAGCTCTGGGACAGGACGGGGCTACACCTTC.

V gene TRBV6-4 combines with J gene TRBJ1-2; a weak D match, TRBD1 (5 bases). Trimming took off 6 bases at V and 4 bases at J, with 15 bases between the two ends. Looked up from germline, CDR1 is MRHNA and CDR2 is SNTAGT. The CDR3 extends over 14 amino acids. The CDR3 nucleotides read TGTGCCAGCAGGGAAGGGACCGAATCCTATGGCTACACCTTC. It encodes CASREGTESYGYTF.